The clone carrying this TCR beta chain has a handful of counts. What it binds is not known. No patient received treatment before thyroid surgery. In the authors' methods: Researchers built a distant-metastasis classifier for papillary thyroid cancer that drew on CDR3 differences across clinicopathological groups. With MiXCR, TCRdb reprocessed the PCR reads. None of the V and J calls come from the authors' own analysis; TCRdb made them. The table shows 24,000 or so clones, with 20% to 25% occurring only once. The data derive from a study of metastatic and nonmetastatic thyroid tumors. Study information: The study looked at repertoires side by side in blood and in tumor or nodule tissue from malignant and benign thyroid patients. Points from the study as a whole: Benign nodules reportedly had significantly lower TCR beta diversity than malignant thyroid tumors in blood and tumor.

With 5 bases removed from V and 4 bases from J, the gap between germline ends came to 22 bases. CDR3 length: 17 residues. J is TRBJ2-3 and V is TRBV12-3 or TRBV12-4; possible D gene TRBD2, 6 bases. The clonotype comes from a female donor with papillary thyroid cancer or a benign thyroid nodule (not recorded which). Some clones in this sample may be carry-over from other donors' samples. Sequencing used tumor tissue. In nucleotides, the CDR3 is TGTGCCAGCAGTCCCCCGAGGAGTCGACCGGGAGCAGATACGCAGTATTTT. This sequence encodes CASSPPRSRPGADTQYF.